This is a list of T cell receptor beta chains from one sample in a study of T cells after posttransplantation cyclophosphamide. Sequencing was performed with immunoSEQ multiplex PCR; in TCRdb, only in-frame clones are kept and a portion is missing. This sample has 9,500 to 15,000 clones, each found more than once. The sample here was PBMCs, taken after allogeneic stem cell transplant with posttransplant cyclophosphamide. The receptors shown here come from a female patient aged 40 to 55 who received an allogeneic stem cell transplant from a related donor, was CMV-positive, and had acute GVHD only. Some T cells may trace back to the graft donor. Both conserved end residues are part of each CDR3. The D gene is left open where the match is weak. The listing skips clone size in some rows; elsewhere it reads once, few, many or a size class.

clone size: few; D gene: -; V gene: TRBV11-3; J gene: TRBJ2-3; CDR3 protein: CASSPERGDTQYF; CDR3 DNA: TGTGCCAGCAGCCCCGAACGGGGGGATACGCAGTATTTT
clone size: many; D gene: TRBD1; V gene: TRBV6-1; J gene: TRBJ1-2; CDR3 protein: CASSESDREYGYTF; CDR3 DNA: TGTGCCAGCAGTGAATCGGACAGGGAGTATGGCTACACCTTC
clone size: many; D gene: TRBD1; V gene: TRBV27; J gene: TRBJ1-1; CDR3 protein: CASGRQGVTEAFF; CDR3 DNA: TGTGCCAGCGGGAGACAGGGGGTGACTGAAGCTTTCTTT
clone size: many; D gene: -; V gene: TRBV18; J gene: TRBJ2-4; CDR3 protein: CASSPSTHQGKNIQYF; CDR3 DNA: TGTGCCAGCTCACCCTCGACACACCAGGGTAAAAACATTCAGTACTTC
clone size: -; D gene: -; V gene: TRBV9; J gene: TRBJ1-2; CDR3 protein: CASSVALPTF; CDR3 DNA: TGTGCCAGCAGCGTAGCTCTCCCCACCTTC
clone size: -; D gene: -; V gene: TRBV5-1; J gene: TRBJ2-5; CDR3 protein: CASSTPGNQETQYF; CDR3 DNA: TGCGCCAGCAGCACTCCAGGGAACCAAGAGACCCAGTACTTC
clone size: -; D gene: -; V gene: TRBV2; J gene: TRBJ2-7; CDR3 protein: CASTWTTHSYEQYF; CDR3 DNA: TGTGCCAGCACCTGGACAACCCACTCCTACGAGCAGTACTTC
clone size: -; D gene: TRBD1; V gene: TRBV27; J gene: TRBJ2-7; CDR3 protein: CASSFGRDRGDEQYF; CDR3 DNA: TGTGCCAGCAGTTTTGGGAGGGACAGGGGAGACGAGCAGTACTTC
clone size: many; D gene: -; V gene: TRBV18; J gene: TRBJ2-7; CDR3 protein: CASAPQPGTDSYEQYF; CDR3 DNA: TGTGCCAGCGCACCTCAACCCGGGACGGACAGCTACGAGCAGTACTTC
clone size: many; D gene: -; V gene: TRBV6-6; J gene: TRBJ1-1; CDR3 protein: CASRAGVNTEAFF; CDR3 DNA: TGTGCCAGCAGAGCAGGGGTGAACACTGAAGCTTTCTTT
clone size: few; D gene: -; V gene: TRBV29-1; J gene: TRBJ1-2; CDR3 protein: CSVATESWPYF; CDR3 DNA: TGCAGCGTTGCGACAGAGTCTTGGCCTTACTTC
clone size: many; D gene: -; V gene: TRBV2; J gene: TRBJ2-2; CDR3 protein: CASRWTTNTGELFF; CDR3 DNA: TGTGCCAGCAGGTGGACTACTAACACCGGGGAGCTGTTTTTT
clone size: many; D gene: -; V gene: TRBV19; J gene: TRBJ2-7; CDR3 protein: CASSIQVAYEQYF; CDR3 DNA: TGTGCCAGTAGTATACAGGTAGCCTACGAGCAGTACTTC
clone size: -; D gene: -; V gene: TRBV2; J gene: TRBJ2-1; CDR3 protein: CASSEMWGTTAEQFF; CDR3 DNA: TGTGCCAGCAGTGAAATGTGGGGGACAACGGCTGAGCAGTTCTTC
clone size: few; D gene: TRBD2; V gene: TRBV10-2; J gene: TRBJ2-5; CDR3 protein: CASSGSGGRGETQYF; CDR3 DNA: TGCGCCAGCAGTGGGTCGGGGGGGCGCGGCGAGACCCAGTACTTC
clone size: many; D gene: TRBD2; V gene: TRBV30; J gene: TRBJ2-1; CDR3 protein: CAWSRGLAGYNEQFF; CDR3 DNA: TGTGCCTGGAGTAGGGGCCTAGCGGGATACAATGAGCAGTTCTTC
clone size: few; D gene: TRBD1; V gene: TRBV15; J gene: TRBJ1-2; CDR3 protein: CATSSGTGGRTNYGYTF; CDR3 DNA: TGTGCCACCAGCAGTGGTACAGGGGGCAGGACTAACTATGGCTACACCTTC
clone size: many; D gene: -; V gene: TRBV5-6; J gene: TRBJ1-2; CDR3 protein: CASSQAGDTSYGYTF; CDR3 DNA: TGTGCCAGCAGCCAGGCAGGGGACACCTCATATGGCTACACCTTC
clone size: many; D gene: -; V gene: TRBV5-1; J gene: TRBJ2-6; CDR3 protein: CASSASGWLRDGANVLTF; CDR3 DNA: TGCGCCAGCAGTGCAAGCGGGTGGCTCAGGGATGGGGCCAACGTCCTGACTTTC
clone size: many; D gene: TRBD1; V gene: TRBV19; J gene: TRBJ2-3; CDR3 protein: CATSPGQVQDTQYF; CDR3 DNA: TGTGCCACCTCGCCGGGACAGGTTCAAGATACGCAGTATTTT
clone size: many; D gene: -; V gene: TRBV7-7; J gene: TRBJ2-1; CDR3 protein: CASSLDYRSEQFF; CDR3 DNA: TGTGCTAGCAGCTTAGATTACAGAAGTGAGCAGTTCTTC
clone size: many; D gene: TRBD2; V gene: TRBV10-3; J gene: TRBJ2-3; CDR3 protein: CAITPTSGRADTQYF; CDR3 DNA: TGTGCCATCACTCCGACTAGCGGGAGGGCAGATACGCAGTATTTT
clone size: many; D gene: TRBD2; V gene: TRBV4-2; J gene: TRBJ2-2; CDR3 protein: CASSQNAGGRSGELFF; CDR3 DNA: TGTGCCAGCAGCCAGAACGCGGGGGGGCGATCCGGGGAGCTGTTTTTT
clone size: many; D gene: TRBD2; V gene: TRBV11-1; J gene: TRBJ2-1; CDR3 protein: CASSLGSAGGGYNEQFF; CDR3 DNA: TGTGCCAGCAGCCTAGGGTCTGCGGGAGGCGGCTACAATGAGCAGTTCTTC
clone size: few; D gene: -; V gene: TRBV4-3; J gene: TRBJ2-3; CDR3 protein: CASSPGGYTDTQYF; CDR3 DNA: TGCGCCAGCAGCCCAGGGGGGTACACAGATACGCAGTATTTT
clone size: many; D gene: TRBD1; V gene: TRBV11-2; J gene: TRBJ2-7; CDR3 protein: CASSPGQAHEQYF; CDR3 DNA: TGTGCCAGCAGTCCGGGACAGGCCCACGAGCAGTACTTC
clone size: -; D gene: TRBD1; V gene: TRBV6-5; J gene: TRBJ2-5; CDR3 protein: CASSFRTGRDETQYF; CDR3 DNA: TGTGCCAGCAGCTTCCGGACAGGGAGAGATGAGACCCAGTACTTC
clone size: many; D gene: TRBD1; V gene: TRBV2; J gene: TRBJ1-5; CDR3 protein: CASSVQGLAPQHF; CDR3 DNA: TGTGCCAGCAGTGTACAGGGGCTTGCGCCCCAGCATTTT
clone size: many; D gene: TRBD1; V gene: TRBV7-9; J gene: TRBJ1-1; CDR3 protein: CASSFQGVDTEAFF; CDR3 DNA: TGTGCCAGCAGCTTTCAGGGGGTTGACACTGAAGCTTTCTTT
clone size: -; D gene: -; V gene: TRBV2; J gene: TRBJ1-6; CDR3 protein: CASSEFQDKNSPLHF; CDR3 DNA: TGTGCCAGCAGTGAATTCCAGGACAAAAATTCACCCCTCCACTTT
clone size: many; D gene: -; V gene: TRBV30; J gene: TRBJ2-5; CDR3 protein: CASGEGTQYF; CDR3 DNA: TGTGCCTCAGGGGAGGGGACCCAGTACTTC
clone size: many; D gene: TRBD2; V gene: TRBV6-1; J gene: TRBJ2-3; CDR3 protein: CASSAPWTSGEDTQYF; CDR3 DNA: TGTGCCAGCAGTGCGCCATGGACTAGCGGCGAAGATACGCAGTATTTT
clone size: -; D gene: TRBD2; V gene: TRBV9; J gene: TRBJ2-3; CDR3 protein: CASSVSAGGLADTQYF; CDR3 DNA: TGTGCCAGCAGCGTATCTGCGGGAGGATTGGCAGATACGCAGTATTTT
clone size: many; D gene: -; V gene: TRBV10-3; J gene: TRBJ1-5; CDR3 protein: CAISEADGQPQHF; CDR3 DNA: TGTGCCATCAGTGAAGCCGACGGGCAGCCCCAGCATTTT